The T cell receptor beta chain under discussion was sequenced for a study of human T cells and chemical hapten exposure (dated by TCRdb to the early 2020s). Looking at the study overall: For sensitization, 2% DPC in acetone was applied to a roughly 2 cm by roughly 2 cm area of upper inner arm skin. Throughout the study period of 20 to 25 weeks, patients also received therapeutic DPC doses to the scalp every week. Patch tests used Finn chambers with 0.01% DPC on the upper back, scored after 6 days by International Contact Dermatitis Research Group standards. Most of the patients in the cohort were female, and the cohort covered alopecia areata with under or over 50% scalp involvement, alopecia totalis and alopecia universalis. The libraries were sequenced as a pool, and the TCR yield per sample differed mostly because of small variations in library volumes within the pool. This study followed changes in the peripheral blood TCR repertoire in vivo during primary and secondary sensitization of alopecia patients to the hapten diphenylcyclopropenone (DPC). Blood samples were taken from patients before sensitization (week 0) and then at 2, 6 and about 24 weeks after DPC sensitization. Twenty-nine alopecia patients provided blood for TCR sequencing at one to four time points (pre-sensitization, 2, 6 and 24 weeks).

CDR1 and CDR2, looked up from the germline V gene, are MNHNS and SASEGT. V is clipped by 8 bases and J by 1 base, and the sequence between their germline boundaries is 9 bases long. The CDR3 spans 12 residues, from the cysteine through the phenylalanine. The CDR3 DNA has 36 bases and is translated from base 1. This sample's time point label indicates: patch test 2, 6 weeks after DPC sensitization. Interpreted using the paper, the treatment or condition label stands for: therapeutic diphenylcyclopropenone sensitization with weekly scalp DPC. Blood at each patch-test visit was drawn before the patch test was applied. To be eligible, patients had to be aged 18 to 70, diagnosed with alopecia and judged suitable for DPC therapy, while pregnant patients were excluded. Total RNA was isolated from unfractionated whole blood collected in Tempus Blood RNA tubes. This clonotype has only a few counts. Its antigen target is currently unknown. Per-base qualities were not stored, and no clone one base away is much larger.

The library was produced with RACE. This sample was sequenced with a NextSeq 500. Library preparation attached unique molecular identifiers to individual cDNA molecules for quantitative, reproducible TCR counting. Each blood RNA sample was used to sequence both TCR alpha and TCR beta chains. The study's processing was this. Samples had a median of around 92,000 TCRs, with a range from about 23,224 to 750,000. V, J and CDR3 annotation of the TCR reads was carried out using the Decombinator software suite. For the PS versus PT1 abundance plots, all samples were subsampled to the same number of TCRs (28,000). Expanded TCRs were defined as absent before sensitization and observed at least eight times at the 2-week time point. The raw public reads went through TCRdb reprocessing: fastp at Q25, MiXCR clone calling, in-frame beta chains kept. Rows with one shared CDR3 protein collapse into an entry with the most common genes and DNA. These V and J calls rely on TCRdb rather than the paper's analysis. The sample table records more than 110,000 distinct CDR3 sequences; 12% of these occur just once. The top ten clonotypes cover about 1.4% of the sample.

Broader findings and caveats from the paper: After repeated subsampling, the strength of the expansion versus patch-test correlation and the threshold at which it became significant changed. Compared with pre-sensitization or healthy control sets, expanded TCRs formed significantly more large CDR3 similarity clusters, which is consistent with antigen-driven responses. Because every patient had alopecia, a presumed autoimmune disease, the patients' immune response might differ from that of healthy individuals. Patch test score correlated positively with the number of PT1 expanded TCRs, reaching significance at thresholds 8, 16 and 32 but not at 4. DPC sensitization did not change the number of TCRs with a frequency above 1 in 1000, and there was no evidence of changes in global repertoire structure.

The starting material was whole blood, obtained in connection with sensitization to the hapten diphenylcyclopropenone (DPC). The source of this sequence is a woman aged 45-65 years with alopecia areata. Some clones in this sample may be carry-over from other donors' samples. The rearranged chain carries TRBV6-1 and TRBJ2-7, and perhaps TRBD1 as D gene, on 5 matching bases. The nucleotide sequence is given as TGTGCCAGCTTGAGACAGTCCTACGAGCAGTACTTC. Its coded protein is CASLRQSYEQYF.